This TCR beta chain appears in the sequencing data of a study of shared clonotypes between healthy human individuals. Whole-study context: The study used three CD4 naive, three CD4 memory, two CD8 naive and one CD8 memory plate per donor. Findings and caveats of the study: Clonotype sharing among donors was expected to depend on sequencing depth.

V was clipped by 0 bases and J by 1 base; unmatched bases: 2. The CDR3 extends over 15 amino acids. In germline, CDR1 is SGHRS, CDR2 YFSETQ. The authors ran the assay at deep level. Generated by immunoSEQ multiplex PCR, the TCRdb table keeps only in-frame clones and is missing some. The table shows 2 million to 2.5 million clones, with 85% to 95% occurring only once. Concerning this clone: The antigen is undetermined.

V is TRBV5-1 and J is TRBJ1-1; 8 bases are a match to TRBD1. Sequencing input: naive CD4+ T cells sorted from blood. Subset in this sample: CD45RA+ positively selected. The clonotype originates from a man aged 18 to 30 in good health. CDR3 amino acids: CASSLEGQENTEAFF. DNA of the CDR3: TGCGCCAGCAGCTTGGAGGGACAGGAGAACACTGAAGCTTTCTTT.